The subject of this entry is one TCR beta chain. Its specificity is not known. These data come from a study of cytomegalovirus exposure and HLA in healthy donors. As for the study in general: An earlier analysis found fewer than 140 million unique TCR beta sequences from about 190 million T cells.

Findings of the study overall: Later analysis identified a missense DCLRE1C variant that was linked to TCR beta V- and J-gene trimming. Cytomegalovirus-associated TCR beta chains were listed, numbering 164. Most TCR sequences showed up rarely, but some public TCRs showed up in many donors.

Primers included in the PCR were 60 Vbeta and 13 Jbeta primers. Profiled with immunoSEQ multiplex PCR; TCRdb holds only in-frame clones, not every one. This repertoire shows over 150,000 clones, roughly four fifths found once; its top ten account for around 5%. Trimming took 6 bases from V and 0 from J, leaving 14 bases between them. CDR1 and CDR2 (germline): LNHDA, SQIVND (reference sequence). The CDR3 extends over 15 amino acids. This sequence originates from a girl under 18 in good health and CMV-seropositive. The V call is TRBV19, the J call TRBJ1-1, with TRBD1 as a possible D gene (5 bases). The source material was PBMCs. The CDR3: CASRPPGQLNTEAFF. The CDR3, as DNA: TGTGCCAGTAGGCCCCCTGGACAACTGAACACTGAAGCTTTCTTT.